These 15 T cell receptor beta chains originate from one sample sequenced in a study of T cells in Graves' hyperthyroidism and ophthalmopathy. Amplification targeted TCR beta CDR3 regions from RNA transcripts. When the TCR CDR3 underwent first-round RT-PCR, the HTBI primer set was used. In TCRdb, the multiplex PCR reads were re-called with MiXCR into one record per CDR3 protein. The repertoire includes some 650,000 distinct CDR3 sequences, around 15% of them detected once, and less than 3.5% sits in the top ten. Sample: blood. Source of these receptors: a woman aged 40 to 55 with Graves' ophthalmopathy.

This clonotype was seen a handful of times. The genes are TRBV20-1 and TRBJ2-3, with D perhaps assigned TRBD1 or TRBD2 (6 bases each). CDR1 is DFQATT and CDR2 is SNEGSKA in the germline V gene (reference sequence). V lost 5 bases and J lost 2, with 17 bases in between. This CDR3 spans 15 amino acids. The CDR3 DNA sequence: TGCAGTGCTTCCACTTTCGGGGGCCCCACAGATACGCAGTATTTT. Encoded protein: CSASTFGGPTDTQYF.

In this sample, this clonotype turned up many times. The chain recombines TRBV5-1 with TRBJ2-3; a possible D gene is TRBD1 (5 bases). CDR1 SGHRS and CDR2 YFSETQ come from the germline V gene. The V and J ends lost 9 bases and 0 bases respectively, with 11 bases between them. This CDR3 contains 13 residues. For the CDR3, the DNA is TGCGCCACGAGGCAGGGAAGCACAGATACGCAGTATTTT. Residues: CATRQGSTDTQYF.

This clonotype was found many times. The V gene is TRBV18, the J gene TRBJ1-1; the D is unclear. Trimming left V 0 bases short and J 0 bases short, with 11 bases between. CDR1 is KGHSH, CDR2 LQKENI, per germline. The CDR3 is made up of 16 amino acids. The CDR3 protein is CASSPPGNMMNTEAFF. CDR3 DNA: TGTGCCAGCTCACCACCGGGGAACATGATGAACACTGAAGCTTTCTTT.

This clonotype was observed many times. Here the CDR3 reads CASSLTPLAANTGELFF. The CDR3 DNA sequence: TGTGCCAGCAGCTTAACCCCACTAGCGGCGAACACCGGGGAGCTGTTTTTT. The chain is built from TRBV7-3 and TRBJ2-2; 8 bases match TRBD2. CDR3 length: 17 residues. Germline V CDR1 and CDR2: SGHTA, FQGTGA. Germline trimming cut 0 bases from V and 0 bases from J; bases unmatched to any gene: 3.

This clonotype showed up just a few times. The rearrangement links TRBV6-1 to TRBJ2-6; 14 bases are shared with TRBD2. J was trimmed by 2 bases and V by 4 bases; bases with no gene match: 4. Germline values: CDR1 MNHNS, CDR2 SASEGT. This CDR3 region has 18 residues. DNA for the CDR3: TGTGCCAGCAGTGCCGGGACTAGCGGGAGTGCTGGGGCCAACGTCCTGACTTTC. It is translated as CASSAGTSGSAGANVLTF.

This clonotype was observed at least ten times. The V and J genes are TRBV11-2 and TRBJ1-6, with D maybe TRBD1 (6 bases). This CDR3 is built from 15 residues. Germline assignment: CDR1 SGHAT and CDR2 FQNNGV. V lost 0 bases to trimming and J lost 9 bases, with 12 bases between them. The CDR3 coding sequence is TGTGCCAGCAGCTTAGATCCACAGGGAGGTTCACCCCTCCACTTT. Translation: CASSLDPQGGSPLHF.

This clonotype was seen only a few times. The chain uses TRBV5-1 and TRBJ1-1, with 10 nucleotides matching TRBD1. CDR1 SGHRS and CDR2 YFSETQ come from the germline V gene. CDR3 length: 14 residues. V dropped 3 bases and J dropped 5; count of bases not matched to a gene: 4. CDR3 residues: CASSSGTGETEAFF. CDR3 coding DNA: TGCGCCAGCAGCTCCGGGACAGGGGAAACTGAAGCTTTCTTT.

This clonotype has ten or more counts. J is TRBJ2-1 and V is TRBV7-3, with 12 bases matching TRBD2. This CDR3 has 15 residues. V trimming: 6 bases; J trimming: 3 bases; junction bases outside the gene matches: 3. Germline CDR1 is SGHTA and CDR2 is FQGTGA. The DNA for the CDR3 is TGTGCCAGCAGTAGGACTAGCGGGGACTACAATGAGCAGTTCTTC. Its translation: CASSRTSGDYNEQFF. The whole variable domain, remainder taken from reference TRBV7-3 and TRBJ2-1, is GAGVSQTPSNKVTEKGKYVELRCDPISGHTALYWYRQSLGQGPEFLIYFQGTGAADDSGLPNDRFFAVRPEGSVSTLKIQRTERGDSAVYLCASSRTSGDYNEQFFGPGTRLTVL.

This rearrangement joins TRBV20-1 to TRBJ1-5; D not resolved. Germline V lookup: CDR1 DFQATT, CDR2 SNEGSKA (reference sequence). The CDR3 is 16 amino acids. Trimming pared 6 bases from V and 6 bases from J, leaving 24 bases between. The CDR3 nucleotides are TGCAGTGCGACCCTCCCCGGTAGAGGGATAGTTCAGCCCCAGCATTTT. Its translation is CSATLPGRGIVQPQHF.

This rearrangement joins TRBV6-1 to TRBJ2-1; TRBD2 matches at 7 bases. The CDR3 sequence is 14 residues long. Germline CDR1 and CDR2: MNHNS and SASEGT. V trimming: 8 bases; J trimming: 3 bases; junction bases outside the gene matches: 7. This chain's CDR3 is CASGSGVLYNEQFF. CDR3 sequence (DNA): TGTGCCAGCGGAAGCGGGGTCCTCTACAATGAGCAGTTCTTC.

CDR3 in DNA: TGTGCCAGCAATAGACAGGGGGTCAATGAGCAGTTCTTC. Protein product: CASNRQGVNEQFF. This rearrangement joins TRBV2 to TRBJ2-1; 9 positions agree with TRBD1. V shed 7 bases, J shed 6 bases, and the junction held 4 bases outside the gene matches. Germline CDR1 and CDR2: SNHLY and FYNNEI. This CDR3 contains 13 residues.

This clonotype occurred many times. This sequence joins TRBV10-3 and TRBJ2-7; D might be TRBD2 (5 bases). The CDR3 runs 15 residues. Per germline, CDR1 ENHRY and CDR2 SYGVKD. The V end was cut by 3 bases, the J end by 2 bases, with 14 bases between. In DNA form, the CDR3 reads TGTGCCATCAGTGAAGCGGCAGGTACAACCTACGAGCAGTACTTC. Residues: CAISEAAGTTYEQYF.

This clonotype was found a few times. The V and J genes are TRBV30 and TRBJ1-3, with 8 nucleotides matching TRBD1. CDR3 length: 14 residues. V shed 0 bases, J shed 4 bases, and the junction held 2 bases outside the gene matches. Germline V gene lookup returns CDR1 GTSNPN and CDR2 SVGIG (reference sequence). The CDR3 DNA reads TGTGCCTGGAGTGTTACAGGGGGAGGAAACACCATATATTTT. It encodes CAWSVTGGGNTIYF.

Only a few counts were recorded for this clonotype. V usage is TRBV3-1 and J usage is TRBJ1-3; no definite D call. The CDR3 extends over 15 amino acids. Germline CDR1 is LGHDT and CDR2 is YNNKEL (reference sequence). The V gene lost 4 bases and the J gene lost 2 bases, with 12 bases spanning the gap. The CDR3 DNA reads TGTGCCAGCAGCCCCTACTTTCAGACTGGAAACACCATATATTTT. This gives the protein CASSPYFQTGNTIYF. Full variable domain (rest looked up from reference TRBV3-1 and TRBJ1-3): DTAVSQTPKYLVTQMGNDKSIKCEQNLGHDTMYWYKQDSKKFLKIMFSYNNKELIINETVPNRFSPKSPDKAHLNLHINSLELGDSAVYFCASSPYFQTGNTIYFGEGSWLTVV.

On this clonotype itself: The junction shows a germline mismatch at one end, possibly a read error. The chain links TRBV18 to TRBJ2-7; 9 bases line up with TRBD1. CDR1 and CDR2 (germline): KGHSH, LQKENI. This CDR3 is built from 16 residues. Here the CDR3 reads CASSPPRDRVSYEQYF. The CDR3 DNA is TGTGCCAGCTCCCCACCCCGGGACAGGGTGTCCTACGAGCAGTACTTC.